This T cell receptor (beta chain) originates from a study of CD8 T cells in Susac syndrome. V lost 8 bases to trimming and J lost 6 bases; unmatched junction nucleotides: 3. Per germline, CDR1 SGHTA and CDR2 FQGTGA. This CDR3 has 11 amino acids. RNA, at about 0.45 to 1 ug, was reverse transcribed with random hexamers. TCRdb itself ran the immunoSEQ multiplex PCR reads through MiXCR, one entry per CDR3 protein. The sample has about 180,000 distinct CDR3 sequences; roughly 94% are singletons. The specimen sequenced was CD4+ T cells from PBMCs. The chain carries TRBV7-3 and TRBJ2-7; 8 nucleotides align to TRBD1. The sequence was obtained from a human donor with Susac syndrome. DNA of the CDR3: TGTGCCAGCGGTGACAGGGGCGAGCAGTACTTC. Its translation is CASGDRGEQYF. The full variable domain, with the rest looked up from reference TRBV7-3 and TRBJ2-7, is GAGVSQTPSNKVTEKGKYVELRCDPISGHTALYWYRQSLGQGPEFLIYFQGTGAADDSGLPNDRFFAVRPEGSVSTLKIQRTERGDSAVYLCASGDRGEQYFGPGTRLTVT.